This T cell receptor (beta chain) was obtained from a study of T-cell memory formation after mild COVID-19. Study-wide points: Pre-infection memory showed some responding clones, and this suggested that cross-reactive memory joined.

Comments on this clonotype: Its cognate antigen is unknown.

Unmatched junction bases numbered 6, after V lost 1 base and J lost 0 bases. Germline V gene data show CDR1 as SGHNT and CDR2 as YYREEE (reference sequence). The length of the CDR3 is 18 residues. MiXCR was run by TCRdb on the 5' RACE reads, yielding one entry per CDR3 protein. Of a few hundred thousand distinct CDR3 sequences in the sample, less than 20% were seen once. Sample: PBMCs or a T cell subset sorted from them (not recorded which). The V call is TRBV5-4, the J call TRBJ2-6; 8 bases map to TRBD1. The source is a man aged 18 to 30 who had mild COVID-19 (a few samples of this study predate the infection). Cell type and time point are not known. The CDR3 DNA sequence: TGTGCCAGCAGCTTGCCACAGGGGGTTCGCTCTGGGGCCAACGTCCTGACTTTC. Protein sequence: CASSLPQGVRSGANVLTF.